The 6 T cell receptor beta chains given below trace back to one sample, sequenced in a study of neurological immune-mediated disorders (dated by TCRdb to between 2018 and 2021). Library preparation used 5' RACE. Reads for this sample came from an Illumina HiSeq 2500. The public reads were quality trimmed at Q25 with fastp and then assembled into clones with MiXCR by TCRdb, keeping productive beta chains. Merged by CDR3 protein, the rows form single entries marked with the most common genes and DNA. In this sample the table shows roughly 14,000 distinct CDR3 sequences, under 8% of which occur a single time. In total, the top ten clones hold approximately 25% of the sample. The sequenced sample consisted of CD8+ T cells from blood. The receptors were gathered from a woman aged 40 to 49 in good health.

The sample holds many counts of this clonotype. This chain uses TRBV2 with TRBJ2-1; TRBD2 might be the D (6 bases). V lost 1 base to trimming and J lost 6 bases, with 10 bases between them. From germline, CDR1 is SNHLY and CDR2 FYNNEI. The CDR3 covers 14 residues. CDR3 sequence: CASSEGREGNEQFF. The CDR3 DNA follows: TGTGCCAGCAGTGAAGGGCGGGAAGGCAATGAGCAGTTCTTC.

This clonotype has ten or more counts. The chain recombines TRBV11-2 with TRBJ2-7; D remains unclear. Looked up from germline, CDR1 is SGHAT and CDR2 is FQNNGV. V dropped 1 base and J dropped 6 bases, with 7 bases sitting between them. This CDR3 has 12 residues. The CDR3 loop is CASSLVGGEQYF. As DNA, the CDR3 is TGTGCCAGCAGCTTAGTAGGCGGCGAGCAGTACTTC.

Many counts were recorded for this clonotype. V and J are TRBV5-6 and TRBJ2-7; D uncertain. Germline CDR1 and CDR2: SGHDT and YYEEEE. The V and J ends lost 4 bases and 5 bases respectively, with 19 bases between them. The CDR3 has 15 amino acids. The CDR3 sequence: CASSRPVSTGNEQYF. The CDR3, as DNA: TGTGCCAGCAGCCGGCCGGTAAGTACTGGGAACGAGCAGTACTTC.

In its sample, this clonotype was seen many times. V gene TRBV20-1 combines with J gene TRBJ2-5, with 7 positions matching TRBD2. Germline CDR1 is DFQATT and CDR2 is SNEGSKA (reference sequence). The CDR3 has 15 amino acids. The V gene end was trimmed by 1 base and the J gene end by 5 bases; junction bases not matched to a gene: 10. CDR3 region: CSARGLADHWETQYF. In DNA form, the CDR3 reads TGCAGTGCTAGAGGCCTAGCGGACCACTGGGAGACCCAGTACTTC.

This clonotype appeared many times. The gene calls are TRBV28 and TRBJ2-7; 7 bases match TRBD1. The CDR3 has 16 residues. CDR1 and CDR2 from the germline V gene are MDHEN and SYDVKM. V lost 4 bases to trimming and J lost 2 bases; unmatched junction nucleotides: 11. CDR3: CASSSYDRVQAYEQYF. CDR3 in DNA: TGTGCCAGCAGTTCCTATGACAGGGTTCAAGCCTACGAGCAGTACTTC.

This clonotype was detected many times. The chain couples TRBV7-9 to TRBJ2-5, with 10 bases aligning to TRBD2. J gave up 0 bases and V 8 bases, and 12 bases lay outside the gene matches. CDR3 length equals 17 residues. CDR1 is SEHNR, CDR2 FQNEAQ, per germline (reference sequence). As DNA, the CDR3 is TGTGCCAGCCGCGGGATCGCACTAGCGGGAAACCAAGAGACCCAGTACTTC. It codes for CASRGIALAGNQETQYF.